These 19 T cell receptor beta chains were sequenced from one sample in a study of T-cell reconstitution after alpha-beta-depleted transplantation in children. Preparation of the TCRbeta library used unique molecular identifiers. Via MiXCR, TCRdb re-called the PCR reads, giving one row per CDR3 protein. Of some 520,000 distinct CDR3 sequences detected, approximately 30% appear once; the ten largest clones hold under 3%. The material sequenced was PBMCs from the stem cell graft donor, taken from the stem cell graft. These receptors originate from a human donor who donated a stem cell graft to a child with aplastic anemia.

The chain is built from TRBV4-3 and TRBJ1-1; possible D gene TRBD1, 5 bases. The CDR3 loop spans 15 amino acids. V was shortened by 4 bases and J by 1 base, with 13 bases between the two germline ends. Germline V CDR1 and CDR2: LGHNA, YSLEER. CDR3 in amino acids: CASSLLSGGNTEAFF. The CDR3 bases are TGCGCCAGCAGCCTTCTGAGCGGGGGGAACACTGAAGCTTTCTTT.

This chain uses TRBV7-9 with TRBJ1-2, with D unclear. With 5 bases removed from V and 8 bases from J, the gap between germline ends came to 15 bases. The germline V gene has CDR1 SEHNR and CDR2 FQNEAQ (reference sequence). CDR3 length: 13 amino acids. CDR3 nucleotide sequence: TGTGCCAGCAGCGTTAGCCGGGGTTTAGGCTACACCTTC. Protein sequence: CASSVSRGLGYTF.

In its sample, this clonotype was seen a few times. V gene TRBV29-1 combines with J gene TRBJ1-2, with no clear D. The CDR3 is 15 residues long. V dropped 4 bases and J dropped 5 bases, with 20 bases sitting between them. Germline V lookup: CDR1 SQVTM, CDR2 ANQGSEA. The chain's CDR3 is CSVVGEVGEAYGYTF. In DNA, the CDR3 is TGCAGCGTTGTTGGGGAGGTTGGGGAAGCATATGGCTACACCTTC.

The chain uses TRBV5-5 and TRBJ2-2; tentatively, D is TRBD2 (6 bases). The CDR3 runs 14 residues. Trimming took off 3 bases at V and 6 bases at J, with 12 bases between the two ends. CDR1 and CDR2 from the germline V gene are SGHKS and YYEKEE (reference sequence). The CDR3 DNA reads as TGTGCCAGCAGCTCGGGGGTTAACTCCGGGGAGCTGTTTTTT. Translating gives CASSSGVNSGELFF.

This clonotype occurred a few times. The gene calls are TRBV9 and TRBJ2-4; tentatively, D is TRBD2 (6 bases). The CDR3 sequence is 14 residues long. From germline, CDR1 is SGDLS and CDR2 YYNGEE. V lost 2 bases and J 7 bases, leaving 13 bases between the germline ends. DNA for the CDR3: TGTGCCAGCAGCGTTCGCGGGACCGGGAACATTCAGTACTTC. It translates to CASSVRGTGNIQYF.

The CDR3 spells CASSSLGAGRYGYTF. Written as DNA, the CDR3 is TGTGCCAGCAGTTCCCTGGGTGCGGGACGCTATGGCTACACCTTC. The chain joins TRBV7-2 to TRBJ1-2, with D possibly matching TRBD1 (5 bases). Germline loops: CDR1 SGHTA, CDR2 FQGNSA. The CDR3 sequence is 15 residues long. The germline V and J ends were trimmed by 6 bases and 4 bases, with 18 bases remaining between them.

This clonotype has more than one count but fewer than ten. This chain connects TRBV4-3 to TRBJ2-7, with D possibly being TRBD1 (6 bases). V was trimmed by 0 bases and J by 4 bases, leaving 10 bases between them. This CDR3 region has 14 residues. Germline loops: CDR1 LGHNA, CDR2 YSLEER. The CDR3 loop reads CASSQDLQGYEQYF. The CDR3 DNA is TGCGCCAGCAGCCAAGATCTACAGGGTTACGAGCAGTACTTC.

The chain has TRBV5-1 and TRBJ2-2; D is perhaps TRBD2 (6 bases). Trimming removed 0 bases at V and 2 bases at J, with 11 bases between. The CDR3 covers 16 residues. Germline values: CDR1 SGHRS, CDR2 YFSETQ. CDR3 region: CASSLGIAANTGELFF. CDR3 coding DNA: TGCGCCAGCAGCTTGGGGATAGCGGCAAACACCGGGGAGCTGTTTTTT.

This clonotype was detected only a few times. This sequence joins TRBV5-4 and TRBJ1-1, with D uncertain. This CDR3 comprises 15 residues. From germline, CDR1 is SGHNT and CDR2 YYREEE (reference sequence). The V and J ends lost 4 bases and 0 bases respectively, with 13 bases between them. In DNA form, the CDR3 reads TGTGCCAGCAGCCCCGCCCAAGAGGTGAACACTGAAGCTTTCTTT. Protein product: CASSPAQEVNTEAFF.

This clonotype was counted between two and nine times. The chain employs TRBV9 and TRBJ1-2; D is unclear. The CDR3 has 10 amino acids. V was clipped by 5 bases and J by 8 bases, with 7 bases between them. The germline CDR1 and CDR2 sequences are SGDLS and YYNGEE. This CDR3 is CASRGGGYTF. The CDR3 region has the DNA TGTGCCAGCAGAGGAGGAGGCTACACCTTC.

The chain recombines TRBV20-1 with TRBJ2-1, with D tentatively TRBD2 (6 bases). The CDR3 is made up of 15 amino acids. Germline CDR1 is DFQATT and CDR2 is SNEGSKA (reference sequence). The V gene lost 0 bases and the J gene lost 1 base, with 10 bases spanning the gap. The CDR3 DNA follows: TGCAGTGCTAGAGAGTTTAGCGGTTCCTACAATGAGCAGTTCTTC. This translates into CSAREFSGSYNEQFF.

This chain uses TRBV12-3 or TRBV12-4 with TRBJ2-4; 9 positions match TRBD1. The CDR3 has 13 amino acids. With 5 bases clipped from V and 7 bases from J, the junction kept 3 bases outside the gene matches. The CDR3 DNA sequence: TGTGCCAGCAGTCGACAGGGGGGTAACATTCAGTACTTC. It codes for CASSRQGGNIQYF.

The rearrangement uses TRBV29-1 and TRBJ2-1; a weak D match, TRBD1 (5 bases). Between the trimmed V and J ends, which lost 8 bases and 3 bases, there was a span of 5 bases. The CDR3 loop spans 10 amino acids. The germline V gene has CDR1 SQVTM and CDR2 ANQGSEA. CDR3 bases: TGCAGCACAGGCTACAATGAGCAGTTCTTC. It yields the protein CSTGYNEQFF.

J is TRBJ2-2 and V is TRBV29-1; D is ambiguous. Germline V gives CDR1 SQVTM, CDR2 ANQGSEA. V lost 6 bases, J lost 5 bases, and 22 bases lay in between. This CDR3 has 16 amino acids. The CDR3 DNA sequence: TGCAGCGTGTGGACGGCGCTTCATACCGAAACCGGGGAGCTGTTTTTT. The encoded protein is CSVWTALHTETGELFF.

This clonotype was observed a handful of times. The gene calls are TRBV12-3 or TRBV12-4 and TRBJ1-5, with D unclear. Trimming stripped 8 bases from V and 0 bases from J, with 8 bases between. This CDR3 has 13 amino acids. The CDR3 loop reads CASADGSNQPQHF. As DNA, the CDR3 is TGTGCCAGCGCGGACGGTAGCAATCAGCCCCAGCATTTT.

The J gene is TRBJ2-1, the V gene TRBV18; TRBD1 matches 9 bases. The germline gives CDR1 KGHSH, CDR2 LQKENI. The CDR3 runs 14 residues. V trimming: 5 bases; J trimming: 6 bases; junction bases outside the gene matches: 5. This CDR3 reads CASSEGQGLNEQFF. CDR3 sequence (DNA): TGTGCCAGCTCAGAGGGACAGGGCCTCAATGAGCAGTTCTTC.

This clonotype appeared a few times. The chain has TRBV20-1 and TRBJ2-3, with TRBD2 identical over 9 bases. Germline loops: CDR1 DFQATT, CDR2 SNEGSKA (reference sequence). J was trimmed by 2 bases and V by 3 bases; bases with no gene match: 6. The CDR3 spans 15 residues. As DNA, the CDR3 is TGCAGTGCTAGGGACCTAGCGGGACCCACAGATACGCAGTATTTT. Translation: CSARDLAGPTDTQYF.

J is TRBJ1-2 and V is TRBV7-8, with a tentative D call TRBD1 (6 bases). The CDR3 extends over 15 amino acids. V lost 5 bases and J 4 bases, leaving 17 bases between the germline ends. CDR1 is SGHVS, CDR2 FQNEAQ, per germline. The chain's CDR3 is CASSRIRTDIYGYTF. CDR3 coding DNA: TGTGCCAGCAGCCGCATCCGGACAGACATCTATGGCTACACCTTC.

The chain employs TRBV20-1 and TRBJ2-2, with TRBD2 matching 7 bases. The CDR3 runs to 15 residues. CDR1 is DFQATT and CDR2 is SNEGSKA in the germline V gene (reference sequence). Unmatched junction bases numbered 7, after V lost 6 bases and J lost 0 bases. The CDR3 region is CSAPPTSANTGELFF. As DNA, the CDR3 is TGCAGTGCCCCACCAACTAGCGCGAACACCGGGGAGCTGTTTTTT.